This T cell receptor beta chain was sequenced in a study of blood T cells in healthy people across ages. Study context: T cells yielded about one barcoded beta molecule per two cells through template switching.

The study recruited healthy Caucasian donors from Russia who were aged about 6 to 100. Extraction yielded at least 6 micrograms of total RNA per sample. PCR was performed a second time for roughly 6 to 12 cycles using a sample-barcoded 5' primer and a J-beta primer mix. Every molecule of cDNA carried a tag from a template-switch adaptor with 12 random nucleotides. One entry per CDR3 protein, called by TCRdb with MiXCR from the 5' RACE reads. The sample holds hundreds of thousands of distinct CDR3 sequences; more than 40% are singletons and the top ten take under 35%. This clonotype turned up a few times. The CDR3 sequence is 19 residues long. Germline V lookup: CDR1 SGHTA, CDR2 FQGTGA. V lost 4 bases to trimming and J lost 2 bases; unmatched junction nucleotides: 13.

The chain employs TRBV7-3 and TRBJ2-3, with 12 bases fitting TRBD2. This clonotype was sampled from a woman aged 55-70 years in good health. The sequenced sample consisted of blood. Here the CDR3 reads CASSSRLAGDYLDTDTQYF. The CDR3 DNA sequence: TGTGCCAGCAGCTCCCGACTAGCGGGAGACTACCTAGACACAGATACGCAGTATTTT.